This is a list of T cell receptor beta chains from one sample in a study of shared clonotypes between healthy human individuals. Repertoires were generated with immunoSEQ multiplex PCR, while TCRdb's copy carries only in-frame clones and drops some. Seen here are 550,000 to 700,000 clones, less than 80% observed once, and the top ten hold 1.5% to 2%. Sequenced input: memory CD4+ T cells sorted from blood. These receptor sequences come from a woman aged 25 to 39 in good health. CDR3s include the opening cysteine and the closing phenylalanine or tryptophan. The order of the fields is CDR3 length, V gene, clone size, D gene, J gene, CDR3 DNA, CDR3 protein. The D gene is left open where the match is weak. Size values are once, few and many counts, or a class for expanded clones, and some rows have none.

length: 14
V: TRBV4-2
size: .
D: .
J: TRBJ2-7
DNA: TGTGCCAGCAGCCCCGGGACTGGGGCTCTGGAGCAGTACTTC
CDR3: CASSPGTGALEQYF

length: 14
V: TRBV5-1
size: once
D: .
J: TRBJ1-1
DNA: TGCGCCAGCAGCCGAGGGGAGTTAAACACTGAAGCTTTCTTT
CDR3: CASSRGELNTEAFF

length: 17
V: TRBV5-8
size: .
D: TRBD2
J: TRBJ2-4
DNA: TGTGCCAGCAGCTTAATTCTGGGGGGGATGGCCAAAAACATTCAGTACTTC
CDR3: CASSLILGGMAKNIQYF

length: 14
V: TRBV19
size: .
D: .
J: TRBJ1-5
DNA: TGTGCCAGTAGTATGTACGGCCCCAATCAGCCCCAGCATTTT
CDR3: CASSMYGPNQPQHF

length: 15
V: TRBV15
size: .
D: .
J: TRBJ2-7
DNA: TGTGCCACCAGCAGAGAGAAGGGGGACGTCTACGAGCAGTACTTC
CDR3: CATSREKGDVYEQYF

length: 15
V: TRBV19
size: .
D: .
J: TRBJ1-1
DNA: TGTGCCAGTAAAAAAACAGGGCTTCGGGGCACTGAAGCTTTCTTT
CDR3: CASKKTGLRGTEAFF

length: 15
V: TRBV6-4
size: many
D: TRBD2
J: TRBJ2-2
DNA: TGTGCCAGCAGTGCCACTAGCGAGCACACCGGGGAGCTGTTTTTT
CDR3: CASSATSEHTGELFF

length: 16
V: TRBV5-1
size: .
D: .
J: TRBJ2-2
DNA: TGCGCCAGCAGCCCAACCTCAGGGGATCCCACCGGGGAGCTGTTTTTT
CDR3: CASSPTSGDPTGELFF

length: 13
V: TRBV6-6
size: .
D: .
J: TRBJ2-7
DNA: TGTGCCAGCAGTACCCCCGGAAGCCACGAGCAGTACTTC
CDR3: CASSTPGSHEQYF

length: 13
V: TRBV28
size: .
D: .
J: TRBJ1-2
DNA: TGTGCCAGCAGTTTACCGAGGGGAGGAGGCTACACCTTC
CDR3: CASSLPRGGGYTF

length: 16
V: TRBV19
size: few
D: TRBD2
J: TRBJ2-1
DNA: TGTGCCAGTAGGCGGGGACTAGCGGGGGCGAACAATGAGCAGTTCTTC
CDR3: CASRRGLAGANNEQFF

length: 10
V: TRBV21-1
size: .
D: .
J: TRBJ2-7
DNA: TGTGCCAGCAGCATGGGTGAGCAGTACTTC
CDR3: CASSMGEQYF

length: 14
V: TRBV23-1
size: once
D: TRBD1
J: TRBJ2-7
DNA: TGCGCCAGCAAAACAGGGGGCAAATCTTACGAGCAGTACTTC
CDR3: CASKTGGKSYEQYF

length: 11
V: TRBV7-8
size: .
D: .
J: TRBJ1-3
DNA: TGTGCCAGCAGCTTAGATCAGGTTATGTATTTT
CDR3: CASSLDQVMYF

length: 13
V: TRBV7-9
size: few
D: .
J: TRBJ1-3
DNA: TGTGCCAGCAGCTTAGGGGCCGGAAACACCATATATTTT
CDR3: CASSLGAGNTIYF